This T cell receptor (beta chain) was found in a study of shared clonotypes between healthy human individuals. Study overall: With ages of 18 to 49, the donors were a couple of women and a few men.

Both subsets, CD45RA+ naive and CD45RA-negative memory, were split from the CD4+ cells. The run depth of the assay was deep. Clones were read by immunoSEQ multiplex PCR, and TCRdb kept only the in-frame ones, dropping some. Here the sample spans some 580,000 clones, 97% being singletons. Germline values: CDR1 SNHLY, CDR2 FYNNEI. The V end lost 0 bases, the J end lost 7 bases, and 6 bases lay between the germline ends. The CDR3 totals 12 residues. The gene calls are TRBV2 and TRBJ1-2; D is ambiguous. Sequenced: naive CD4+ T cells sorted from blood. Subset noted: CD45RA+ positively selected. This receptor was identified in a woman aged 30 to 39 in good health. CDR3 in DNA: TGTGCCAGCAGTGAAGCGTTTGGTGGCTACACCTTC. Translation: CASSEAFGGYTF.